The source of this TCR beta chain is a study of blood T cell repertoires in COVID-19. Study summary: From T cells, B-cell-depleted T cells, or PBMCs came the material, which was cDNA or gDNA.

The CDR3 loop spans 14 amino acids. V lost 4 bases, J lost 8 bases, and 14 bases lay in between. From germline, CDR1 is MNHEY and CDR2 SMNVEV (reference sequence). Produced via immunoSEQ multiplex PCR; TCRdb's table is partial and in-frame only. The sample has roughly 11,000 clones, approximately 86% seen once. Material for sequencing was peripheral blood. The receptor was derived from a human donor in a cohort sampled during active COVID-19. V and J are TRBV27 and TRBJ2-2, with a weak D call TRBD1 (6 bases). CDR3 DNA sequence: TGTGCCAGCAGTTCCCGGGACACTCCGGGGGAGCTGTTTTTT. Protein product: CASSSRDTPGELFF.